These T cell receptor beta chains were read from a single sample in a study of early T cells in non-severe SARS-CoV-2 infection. TCRdb re-called the 5' RACE reads through MiXCR, storing one row per CDR3 protein. The sample records some 77,000 distinct CDR3 sequences, 5% being singletons. Source: whole blood, taken at baseline. These receptors all stem from an adult who was a healthcare worker with PCR-confirmed SARS-CoV-2 infection or an uninfected control (not recorded which). Both conserved end residues are part of each CDR3. Each record gives: D gene, V gene, clone size, J gene, CDR3 protein, CDR3 DNA. The D gene is left open where the match is weak. The size field is filled for only some rows; it gives once, few, many or a size class.

>NA|TRBV5-1|many|TRBJ2-3
CASSLAETGLGNTDTQYF
TGCGCCAGCAGCTTGGCCGAGACAGGACTTGGGAACACAGATACGCAGTATTTT
>TRBD1|TRBV6-5|many|TRBJ2-7
CASSYSIQGALSYEQYF
TGTGCCAGCAGTTACTCGATCCAGGGGGCTTTGTCCTACGAGCAGTACTTC
>NA|TRBV6-5|many|TRBJ1-2
CASWRGRENYGYTF
TGTGCCAGCTGGAGAGGCAGGGAAAACTATGGCTACACCTTC
>NA|TRBV7-9|NA|TRBJ2-7
CASSSGSDSSYEQYF
TGTGCCAGCAGCTCAGGGTCGGATTCCTCCTACGAGCAGTACTTC
>NA|TRBV14|few|TRBJ1-4
CASRKDTVHEKLFF
TGTGCCAGCAGGAAAGACACGGTACACGAAAAACTGTTTTTT
>TRBD2|TRBV6-1|many|TRBJ2-3
CASLRLANTDTQYF
TGTGCCAGCCTTCGACTAGCGAACACAGATACGCAGTATTTT
>TRBD2|TRBV28|many|TRBJ2-1
CASSSSGSPNEQFF
TGTGCCAGCTCCTCTAGCGGGAGCCCCAATGAGCAGTTCTTC
>NA|TRBV12-3/TRBV12-4|NA|TRBJ2-2
CASSRGELFF
TGTGCCAGCAGTCGCGGGGAGCTGTTTTTT
>NA|TRBV12-3/TRBV12-4|few|TRBJ1-5
CASSFTPPGQPQHF
TGTGCCAGCAGTTTTACCCCTCCGGGTCAGCCCCAGCATTTT
>NA|TRBV7-9|many|TRBJ1-4
CASEDTYREKLFF
TGTGCCTCTGAGGACACCTACCGGGAAAAACTGTTTTTT
>NA|TRBV6-6|NA|TRBJ2-1
CASRPLGIANEQFF
TGTGCCAGCAGACCCCTGGGGATAGCAAATGAGCAGTTCTTC
>NA|TRBV5-1|NA|TRBJ2-7
CASSLSSPNEQYF
TGCGCCAGCAGCTTGTCTAGCCCCAACGAGCAGTACTTC
>TRBD1|TRBV7-2|many|TRBJ1-1
CASSFTGDTEAFF
TGTGCCAGCAGTTTTACAGGGGACACTGAAGCTTTCTTT
>TRBD1|TRBV20-1|few|TRBJ1-2
CSATQGASGYTF
TGCAGTGCCACACAGGGGGCAAGCGGCTACACCTTC
>NA|TRBV28|few|TRBJ1-5
CASSASGDSNQPQHF
TGTGCCAGCAGTGCCTCCGGAGATAGCAATCAGCCCCAGCATTTT
>TRBD1|TRBV12-3/TRBV12-4|many|TRBJ2-3
CASSLTPGQGADTQYF
TGTGCCAGCAGTTTAACGCCAGGACAGGGTGCAGATACGCAGTATTTT
>TRBD2|TRBV10-2|many|TRBJ2-1
CATTRPSGSTYEQFF
TGCGCCACCACCCGCCCTAGCGGGAGTACCTATGAGCAGTTCTTC
>NA|TRBV4-1|few|TRBJ1-1
CASSQDLVNREAFF
TGCGCCAGCAGCCAAGATCTTGTGAACAGAGAAGCTTTCTTT
>NA|TRBV6-5|NA|TRBJ2-4
CASSRQGGGENIQYF
TGTGCCAGCAGTAGACAGGGAGGGGGGGAAAACATTCAGTACTTC
>NA|TRBV7-9|many|TRBJ1-1
CASSFKLRAEAFF
TGTGCCAGCAGCTTTAAGCTTAGGGCTGAAGCTTTCTTT
>TRBD1|TRBV20-1|NA|TRBJ2-3
CSAAAGQGDADTQYF
TGCAGTGCTGCTGCCGGACAGGGCGACGCAGATACGCAGTATTTT
>NA|TRBV24-1|NA|TRBJ2-3
CATSDLSGDVDTQYF
TGTGCCACCAGTGATTTATCCGGGGATGTGGATACGCAGTATTTT
>TRBD2|TRBV10-3|NA|TRBJ2-1
CAISGTSNFNEQFF
TGTGCCATCTCCGGGACTAGCAATTTCAATGAGCAGTTCTTC
>NA|TRBV5-1|few|TRBJ2-1
CASREGADEQFF
TGCGCCAGCAGGGAGGGGGCCGATGAGCAGTTCTTC
>TRBD2|TRBV7-2|many|TRBJ2-1
CASSHSGRAIYEQFF
TGTGCCAGCAGCCATAGCGGGAGGGCCATATATGAGCAGTTCTTC
>NA|TRBV29-1|many|TRBJ2-1
CSVGRSSRNNEQFF
TGCAGCGTGGGACGATCATCAAGGAACAATGAGCAGTTCTTC
>NA|TRBV6-1|NA|TRBJ2-7
CASSEGAWIHEQYF
TGTGCCAGCAGTGAAGGAGCCTGGATCCACGAGCAGTACTTC
>NA|TRBV7-6|few|TRBJ2-1
CASSSPLGEQFF
TGTGCCAGCAGCTCTCCCCTGGGTGAGCAGTTCTTC
>TRBD1|TRBV5-1|many|TRBJ1-5
CASRTGFGSNQPQHF
TGCGCCAGCAGGACAGGGTTCGGGAGCAATCAGCCCCAGCATTTT
>NA|TRBV7-2|many|TRBJ1-4
CASRSRGSNEKLFF
TGTGCCAGCAGATCCCGCGGTTCTAATGAAAAACTGTTTTTT
>TRBD1|TRBV5-1|NA|TRBJ1-3
CVSSLDRAGNTIYF
TGCGTCAGCAGCTTGGACAGGGCTGGAAACACCATATATTTT
>TRBD2|TRBV5-5|NA|TRBJ2-1
CASSPRTSGDNEQFF
TGTGCCAGCAGCCCCCGGACTAGCGGGGACAATGAGCAGTTCTTC
>NA|TRBV5-8|many|TRBJ1-1
CASPPRAGNTEAFF
TGTGCCAGCCCCCCGAGGGCAGGGAACACTGAAGCTTTCTTT
>TRBD1|TRBV28|few|TRBJ2-3
CASGQVTDTQYF
TGTGCCAGCGGACAGGTCACAGATACGCAGTATTTT
>NA|TRBV29-1|NA|TRBJ1-1
CSVELFVVNTEAFF
TGCAGCGTTGAGTTATTTGTGGTGAACACTGAAGCTTTCTTT
>NA|TRBV19|many|TRBJ2-7
CASSPSTDRPYYEQYF
TGTGCCAGTAGTCCCTCTACAGATCGCCCCTACTACGAGCAGTACTTC
>NA|TRBV7-9|many|TRBJ1-1
CASSLARSDTEAFF
TGTGCCAGCAGCTTAGCGAGGAGCGACACTGAAGCTTTCTTT
>NA|TRBV30|many|TRBJ2-1
CAWSPGVHEQFF
TGTGCCTGGAGTCCAGGTGTACATGAGCAGTTCTTC
>TRBD1|TRBV27|NA|TRBJ2-3
CASSFNRGGTDTQYF
TGTGCCAGCAGTTTTAACAGGGGGGGCACAGATACGCAGTATTTT
>NA|TRBV6-5|many|TRBJ1-1
CASIPAGLGRSSEAFF
TGTGCCAGCATTCCCGCCGGTTTAGGGAGGTCAAGTGAAGCTTTCTTT
>NA|TRBV6-2/TRBV6-3|NA|TRBJ1-4
CASSYAGRAGPEKLFF
TGTGCCAGCAGTTACGCGGGGCGGGCAGGGCCCGAAAAACTGTTTTTT
>NA|TRBV5-1|many|TRBJ2-7
CASSLAWSYEQYF
TGCGCCAGCAGCTTGGCCTGGAGCTACGAGCAGTACTTC
>TRBD1|TRBV20-1|many|TRBJ2-7
CSPRDRGQGEQYF
TGCAGTCCTCGGGACAGGGGGCAAGGCGAGCAGTACTTC
>NA|TRBV5-8|few|TRBJ2-3
CASSSIPVDRSTDTQYF
TGTGCCAGCAGCTCGATCCCGGTGGACAGAAGCACAGATACGCAGTATTTT
>TRBD1|TRBV20-1|few|TRBJ2-1
CSTGQGRNEQFF
TGCAGTACGGGACAGGGTCGCAATGAGCAGTTCTTC
>NA|TRBV9|many|TRBJ2-3
CASSEGWPDTQYF
TGTGCCAGCAGCGAGGGGTGGCCAGATACGCAGTATTTT
>TRBD1|TRBV4-1|NA|TRBJ1-3
CASSPAQGATTSGNTIYF
TGCGCCAGCAGTCCCGCTCAGGGGGCAACGACGTCTGGAAACACCATATATTTT
>TRBD2|TRBV6-2/TRBV6-3|few|TRBJ2-7
CASSSLRGTKGLEQYF
TGTGCCAGCAGCTCTCTCCGGGGGACTAAGGGCTTGGAGCAGTACTTC
>NA|TRBV12-3/TRBV12-4|many|TRBJ1-5
CASSLGEGQPQHF
TGTGCCAGCAGTTTAGGGGAGGGACAGCCCCAGCATTTT
>NA|TRBV28|NA|TRBJ1-2
CASTGTIYGYTF
TGTGCCAGCACAGGGACCATCTATGGCTACACCTTC
>NA|TRBV7-2|few|TRBJ2-1
CASSLGRGASEQFF
TGTGCCAGCAGCTTAGGAAGGGGAGCAAGTGAGCAGTTCTTC